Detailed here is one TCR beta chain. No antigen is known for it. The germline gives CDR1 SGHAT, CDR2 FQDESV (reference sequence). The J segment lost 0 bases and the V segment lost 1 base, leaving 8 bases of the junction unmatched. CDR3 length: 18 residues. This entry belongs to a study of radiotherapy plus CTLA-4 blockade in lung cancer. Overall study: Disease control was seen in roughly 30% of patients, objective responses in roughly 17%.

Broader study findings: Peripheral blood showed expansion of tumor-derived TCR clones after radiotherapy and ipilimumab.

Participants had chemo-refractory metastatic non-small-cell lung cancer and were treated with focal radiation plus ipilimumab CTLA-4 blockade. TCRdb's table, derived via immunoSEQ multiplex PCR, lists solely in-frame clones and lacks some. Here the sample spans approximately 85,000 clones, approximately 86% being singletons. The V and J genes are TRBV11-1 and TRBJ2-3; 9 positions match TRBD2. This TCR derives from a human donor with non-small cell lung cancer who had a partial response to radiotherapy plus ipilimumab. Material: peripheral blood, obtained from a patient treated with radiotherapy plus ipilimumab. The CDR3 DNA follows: TGTGCCAGCAGCTTAGATGCGGGAGGGCCTGCTAGCACAGATACGCAGTATTTT. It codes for CASSLDAGGPASTDTQYF.